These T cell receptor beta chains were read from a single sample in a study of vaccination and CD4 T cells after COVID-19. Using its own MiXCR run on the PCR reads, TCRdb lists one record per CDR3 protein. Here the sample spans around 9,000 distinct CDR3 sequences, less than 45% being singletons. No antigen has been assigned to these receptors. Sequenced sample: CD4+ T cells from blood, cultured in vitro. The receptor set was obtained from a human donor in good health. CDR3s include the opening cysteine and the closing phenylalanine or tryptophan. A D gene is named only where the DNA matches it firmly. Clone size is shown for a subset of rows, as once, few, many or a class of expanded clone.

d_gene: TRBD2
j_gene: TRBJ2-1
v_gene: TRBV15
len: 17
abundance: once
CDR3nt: TGTGCCACCAGCAGGGGCGTGGTAGCGGGAGGATTCGATGAGCAGTTCTTC
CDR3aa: CATSRGVVAGGFDEQFF

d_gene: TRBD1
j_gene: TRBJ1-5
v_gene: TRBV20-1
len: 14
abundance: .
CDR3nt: TGCAGTGCTAACGGACAGGGGGCGGACCAGCCCCAGCATTTT
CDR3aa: CSANGQGADQPQHF

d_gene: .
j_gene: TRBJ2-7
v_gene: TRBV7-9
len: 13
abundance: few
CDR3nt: TGTGCCAGCAGCTTAGAGGAGGGGGTGGAGCAGTACTTC
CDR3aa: CASSLEEGVEQYF

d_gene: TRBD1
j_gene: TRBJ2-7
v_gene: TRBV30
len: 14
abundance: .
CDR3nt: TGTGCCTGGAGTGACAGGGGAAATTTCTACGAGCAGTACTTC
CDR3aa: CAWSDRGNFYEQYF

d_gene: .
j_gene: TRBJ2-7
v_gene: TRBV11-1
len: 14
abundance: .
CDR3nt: TGTGCCAGCAGCTTAGAGGGGGATGCCTACGAGCAGTACTTC
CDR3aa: CASSLEGDAYEQYF

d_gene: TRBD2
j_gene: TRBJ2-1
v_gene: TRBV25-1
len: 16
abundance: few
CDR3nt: TGTGCCAGCAGTGAACCGCGGGGACTAGCCGGTGATGAGCAGTTCTTC
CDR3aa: CASSEPRGLAGDEQFF

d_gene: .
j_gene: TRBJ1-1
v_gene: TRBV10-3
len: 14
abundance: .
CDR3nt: TGTGCCATCAATGGAGCACCCGAGAACACTGAAGCTTTCTTT
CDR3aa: CAINGAPENTEAFF

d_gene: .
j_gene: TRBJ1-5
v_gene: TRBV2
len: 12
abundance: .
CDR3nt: TGTGCCAGCAATATCGGCAATCAGCCCCAGCATTTT
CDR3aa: CASNIGNQPQHF

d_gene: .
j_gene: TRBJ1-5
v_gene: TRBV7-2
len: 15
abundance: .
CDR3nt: TGTGCCAGCAGCCTCATAACAGGGAGGAATCAGCCCCAGCATTTT
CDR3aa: CASSLITGRNQPQHF

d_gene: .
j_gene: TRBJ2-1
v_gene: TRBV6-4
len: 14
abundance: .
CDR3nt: TGTGCCAGCAGTGACGGGAAGTCCTACAATGAGCAGTTCTTC
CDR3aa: CASSDGKSYNEQFF

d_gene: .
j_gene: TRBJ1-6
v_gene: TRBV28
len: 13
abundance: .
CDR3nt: TGTGCCAGCAGTAATTCCTATAATTCACCCCTCCACTTT
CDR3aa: CASSNSYNSPLHF

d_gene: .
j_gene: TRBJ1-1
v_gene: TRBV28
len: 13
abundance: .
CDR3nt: TGTGCCAGCAGGATACAATTCAACACTGAAGCTTTCTTT
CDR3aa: CASRIQFNTEAFF

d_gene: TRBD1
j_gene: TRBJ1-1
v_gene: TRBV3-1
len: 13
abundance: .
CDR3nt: TGTGCCAGCACCCAGGGGGTAAACACTGAAGCTTTCTTT
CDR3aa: CASTQGVNTEAFF

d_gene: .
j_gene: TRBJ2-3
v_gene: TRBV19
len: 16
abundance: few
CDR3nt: TGTGCCAGTAGGCGATCGGGAGTCGTGAGGACAGATACGCAGTATTTT
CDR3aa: CASRRSGVVRTDTQYF

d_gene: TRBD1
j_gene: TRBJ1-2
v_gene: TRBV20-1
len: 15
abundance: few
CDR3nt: TGCAGTGCTAGAGAGGGAGGGGGCCTAGCCTATGGCTACACCTTC
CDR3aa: CSAREGGGLAYGYTF

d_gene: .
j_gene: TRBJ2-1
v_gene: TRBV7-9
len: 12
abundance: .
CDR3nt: TGTGCCAGCTCCCCAACCTACAATGAGCAGTTCTTC
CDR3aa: CASSPTYNEQFF

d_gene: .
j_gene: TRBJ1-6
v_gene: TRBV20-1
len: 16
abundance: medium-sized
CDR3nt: TGCAGTGCAAAAGACGGGTTAGCCTCCTATAATTCACCCCTCCACTTT
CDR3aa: CSAKDGLASYNSPLHF

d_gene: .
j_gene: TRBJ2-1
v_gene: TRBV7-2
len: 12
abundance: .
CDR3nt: TGTGCCAGCAGGAAGGGACGGAATGAGCAGTTCTTC
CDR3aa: CASRKGRNEQFF

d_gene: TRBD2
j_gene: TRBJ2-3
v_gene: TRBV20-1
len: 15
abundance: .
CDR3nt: TGCAGTGCTTTGGGACTAGCCGCTAGCACAGATACGCAGTATTTT
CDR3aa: CSALGLAASTDTQYF

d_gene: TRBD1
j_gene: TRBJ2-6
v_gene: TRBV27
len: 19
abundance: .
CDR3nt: TGTGCCAGCAGTACTTACCCTGGGACAGGGGGTACTGGGGCCAACGTCCTGACTTTC
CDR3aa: CASSTYPGTGGTGANVLTF

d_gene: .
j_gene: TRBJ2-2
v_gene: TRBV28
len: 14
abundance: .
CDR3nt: TGTGCCAGCAGCCGCGCCACAGCAGCCGGGGAGCTGTTTTTT
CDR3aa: CASSRATAAGELFF

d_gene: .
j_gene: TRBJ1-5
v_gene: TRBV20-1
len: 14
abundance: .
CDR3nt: TGCAGTGCACCTACGCCAGGGACCAATCAGCCCCAGCATTTT
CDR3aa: CSAPTPGTNQPQHF

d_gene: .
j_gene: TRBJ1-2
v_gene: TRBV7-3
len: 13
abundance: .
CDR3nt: TGTGCCAGCAGCTTAGGGCAGGGAGACGACTACACCTTC
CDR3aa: CASSLGQGDDYTF

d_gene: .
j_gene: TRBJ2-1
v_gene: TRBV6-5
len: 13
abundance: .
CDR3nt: TGTGCCAGCAGTTACACAGACCGGAATGAGCAGTTCTTC
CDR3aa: CASSYTDRNEQFF

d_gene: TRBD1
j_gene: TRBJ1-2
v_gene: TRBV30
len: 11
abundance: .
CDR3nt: TGTGCTTCGGACAGGGCCTATGGCTACACCTTC
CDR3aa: CASDRAYGYTF

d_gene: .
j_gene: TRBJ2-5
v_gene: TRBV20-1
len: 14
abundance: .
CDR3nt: TGCAGTGCCCCCCCCGGACTTGCAAGAGGGACCCAGTACTTC
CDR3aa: CSAPPGLARGTQYF

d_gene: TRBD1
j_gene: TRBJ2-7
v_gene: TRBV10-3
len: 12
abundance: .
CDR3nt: TGTGCCACCGAGACAGGGTCCTACGAGCAGTACTTC
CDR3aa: CATETGSYEQYF

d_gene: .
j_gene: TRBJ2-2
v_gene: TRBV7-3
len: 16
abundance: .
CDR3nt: TGTGCCAGCAGCTTAGCCCCGTCCGCGAACACCGGGGAGCTGTTTTTT
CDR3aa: CASSLAPSANTGELFF

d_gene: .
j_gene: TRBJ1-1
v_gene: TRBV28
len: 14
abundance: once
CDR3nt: TGTGCCAGCAGTTTAGCAGGGATGAACACTGAAGCTTTCTTT
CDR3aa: CASSLAGMNTEAFF

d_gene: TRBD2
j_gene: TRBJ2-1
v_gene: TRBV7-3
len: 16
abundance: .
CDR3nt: TGTGCCAGCAGCTTAGGGGCCGGGACTATCTACAATGAGCAGTTCTTC
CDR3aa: CASSLGAGTIYNEQFF

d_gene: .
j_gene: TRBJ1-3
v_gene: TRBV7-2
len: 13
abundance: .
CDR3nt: TGTGCCAGCAGCCACCGAAGGGGAAACACCATATATTTT
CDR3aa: CASSHRRGNTIYF

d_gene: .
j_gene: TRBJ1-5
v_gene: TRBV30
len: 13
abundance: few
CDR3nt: TGTGCCTGGAGTCCGGATAGCAATCAGCCCCAGCATTTT
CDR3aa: CAWSPDSNQPQHF

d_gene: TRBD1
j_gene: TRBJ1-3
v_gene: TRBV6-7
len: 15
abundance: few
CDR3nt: TGTGCCAGCATAGTCCAGGGACAGGCTGGAAACACCATATATTTT
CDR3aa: CASIVQGQAGNTIYF

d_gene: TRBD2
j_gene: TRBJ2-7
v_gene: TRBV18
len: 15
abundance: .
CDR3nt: TGTGCCAGCTCACCCGGACTAGCGGGACTGGTCGAGCAGTACTTC
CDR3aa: CASSPGLAGLVEQYF

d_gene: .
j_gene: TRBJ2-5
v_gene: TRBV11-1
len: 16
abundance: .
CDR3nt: TGTGCCAGCAGCTTAGGTCCGGCGGCCTCACAGGAGACCCAGTACTTC
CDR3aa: CASSLGPAASQETQYF

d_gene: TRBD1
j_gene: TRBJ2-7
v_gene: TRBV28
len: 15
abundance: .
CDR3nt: TGTGCCAGCAGTTTCCGTATGAGGGGGCGAGGGGAGCAGTACTTC
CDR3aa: CASSFRMRGRGEQYF

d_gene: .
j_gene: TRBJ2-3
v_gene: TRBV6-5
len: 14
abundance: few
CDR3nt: TGTGCCAGCAGTTACTCGGTGAGCACAGATACGCAGTATTTT
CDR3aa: CASSYSVSTDTQYF

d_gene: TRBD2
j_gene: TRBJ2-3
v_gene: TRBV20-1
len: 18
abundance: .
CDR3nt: TGCAGTGCTAGAGAACCTAGCGGGCCGTCCTACACTACAGATACGCAGTATTTT
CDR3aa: CSAREPSGPSYTTDTQYF

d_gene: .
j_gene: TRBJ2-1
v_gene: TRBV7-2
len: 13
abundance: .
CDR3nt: TGTGCCACCGCAAGACCTCAGGGGGGTGAGCAGTTCTTC
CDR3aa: CATARPQGGEQFF

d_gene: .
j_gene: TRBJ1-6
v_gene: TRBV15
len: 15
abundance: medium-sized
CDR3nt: TGTGCCACCAGCAGAGATCATGATACGGATTCACCCCTCCACTTT
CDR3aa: CATSRDHDTDSPLHF

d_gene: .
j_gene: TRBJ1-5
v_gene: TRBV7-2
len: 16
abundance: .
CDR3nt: TGTGCCAGCAGCCAAGGGAGTGTTTTGGGCAATCAGCCCCAGCATTTT
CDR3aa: CASSQGSVLGNQPQHF

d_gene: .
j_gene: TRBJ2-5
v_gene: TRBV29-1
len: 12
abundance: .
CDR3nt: TGCAGCGTGGGGCTACTACAAGAGACCCAGTACTTC
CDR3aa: CSVGLLQETQYF

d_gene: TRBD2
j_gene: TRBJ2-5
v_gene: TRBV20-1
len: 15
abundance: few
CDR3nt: TGCAGTGCCCCAATCCCTAGCGGGCCTGGGGAGACCCAGTACTTC
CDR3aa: CSAPIPSGPGETQYF

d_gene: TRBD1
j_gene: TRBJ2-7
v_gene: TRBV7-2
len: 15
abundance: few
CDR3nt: TGTGCCAGCAGCTTAGACCGGGACAGCAGTAGCAAGCAGTACTTC
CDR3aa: CASSLDRDSSSKQYF

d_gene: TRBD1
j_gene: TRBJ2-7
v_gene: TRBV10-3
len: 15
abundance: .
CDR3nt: TGTGCCATCAGCTCCGGGACAGGCTCTTCCTACGAGCAGTACTTC
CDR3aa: CAISSGTGSSYEQYF

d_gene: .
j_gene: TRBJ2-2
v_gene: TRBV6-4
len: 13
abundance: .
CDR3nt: TGTGCCAGCAGTGACTCGACAACCGGGGAGCTGTTTTTT
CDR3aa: CASSDSTTGELFF

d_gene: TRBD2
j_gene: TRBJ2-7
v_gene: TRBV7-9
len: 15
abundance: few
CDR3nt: TGTGCCAGCACTCTAGCGGGGCAGGGGACCGACGAGCAGTACTTC
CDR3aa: CASTLAGQGTDEQYF

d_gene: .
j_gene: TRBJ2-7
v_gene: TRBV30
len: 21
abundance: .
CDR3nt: TGTGCCTGGAGTGTACGCGGAGGGCCACAGGGCTGGCTAGCGGAGATACACGAGCAGTACTTC
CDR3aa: CAWSVRGGPQGWLAEIHEQYF

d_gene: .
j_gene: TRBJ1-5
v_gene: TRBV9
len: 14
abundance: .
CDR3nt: TGTGCCAGCAGCGTAGGCGATAGCAATCAGCCCCAGCATTTT
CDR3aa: CASSVGDSNQPQHF

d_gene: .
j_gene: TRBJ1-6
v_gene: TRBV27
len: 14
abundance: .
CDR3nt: TGTGCCAGCACCCAGCTCAGGGGTAATTCACCCCTCCACTTT
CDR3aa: CASTQLRGNSPLHF

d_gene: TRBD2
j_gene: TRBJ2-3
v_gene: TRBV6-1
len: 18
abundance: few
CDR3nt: TGTGCCAGCACCCAAGGGACTAGCGGGAGGTGGGGCACAGATACGCAGTATTTT
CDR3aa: CASTQGTSGRWGTDTQYF

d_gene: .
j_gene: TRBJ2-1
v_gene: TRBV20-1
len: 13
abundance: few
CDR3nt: TGCAGTGCTAGTGGGGCCCCCGTCGATGAGCAGTTCTTC
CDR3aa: CSASGAPVDEQFF

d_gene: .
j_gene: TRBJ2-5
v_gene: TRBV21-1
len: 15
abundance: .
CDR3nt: TGTGCCAGCAGCCTCCGGGACAGGGAAGGGGAGACCCAGTACTTC
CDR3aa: CASSLRDREGETQYF

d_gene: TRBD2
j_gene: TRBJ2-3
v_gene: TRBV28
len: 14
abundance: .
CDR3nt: TGTGCCAGCAGCCTAGACGGGGGGGCGAATACGCAGTATTTT
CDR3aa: CASSLDGGANTQYF

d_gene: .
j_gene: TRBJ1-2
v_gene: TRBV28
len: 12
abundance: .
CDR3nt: TGTGCCAGCAGTTTCACGGACTATGGCTACACCTTC
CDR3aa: CASSFTDYGYTF

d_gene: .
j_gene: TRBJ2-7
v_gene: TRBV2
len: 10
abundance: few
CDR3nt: TGTGCCAGCAGTGGGCGCGAGCAGTACTTC
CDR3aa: CASSGREQYF

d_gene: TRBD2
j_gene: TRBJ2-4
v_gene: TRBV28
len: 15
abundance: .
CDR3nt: TGTGCCAGCAGTTTTGGGCTAGCGGGAGGGGACATTCAGTACTTC
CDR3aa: CASSFGLAGGDIQYF

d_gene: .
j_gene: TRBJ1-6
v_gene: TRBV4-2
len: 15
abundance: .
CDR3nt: TGTGCCAGCAGCCAAGATCGGGGAGGGAGGTCACCCCTCCACTTT
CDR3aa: CASSQDRGGRSPLHF